The 5 T cell receptor beta chains in this list originate from one sample, sequenced in a study of cytomegalovirus exposure and HLA in healthy donors. A multiplex PCR was run with 60 Vbeta primers and 13 Jbeta primers. Assay: immunoSEQ multiplex PCR; the TCRdb copy retains only in-frame clones and omits some. In the table there are 180,000 or so clones, around 85% of which are singletons. What was sequenced was PBMCs. The receptors were gathered from a man younger than 30 in good health and CMV-seropositive.

This chain joins TRBV27 and TRBJ2-2; a weak D match, TRBD1 (6 bases). V was trimmed by 5 bases and J by 4 bases, leaving 17 bases between them. The CDR3 has 16 amino acids. Germline lookup yields CDR1 MNHEY and CDR2 SMNVEV (reference sequence). CDR3 in DNA: TGTGCCAGCAGTACTATCGGACAGCTGAGCACCGGGGAGCTGTTTTTT. Protein product: CASSTIGQLSTGELFF.

The chain is built from TRBV7-6 and TRBJ2-5; weak D call: TRBD2 (6 bases). This CDR3 has 14 residues. Germline loops: CDR1 SGHVS, CDR2 FNYEAQ. Trimming took 5 bases from V and 5 from J, leaving 15 bases between them. CDR3 DNA: TGTGCCAGCAGCCGCGGTGGTCGGGAGGAGACCCAGTACTTC. Its protein is CASSRGGREETQYF.

This clone is a singleton in its sample. Other DNA sequences in the same sample also yield this CDR3. The genes are TRBV19 and TRBJ1-1, with TRBD1 as a possible D gene (6 bases). V gave up 0 bases and J gave up 4 bases, with 6 bases separating them. Germline V gives CDR1 LNHDA, CDR2 SQIVND (reference sequence). The CDR3 spans 13 residues. The CDR3, as DNA: TGTGCCAGTAGTATAGACAGGGGCACTGAAGCTTTCTTT. Its protein product is CASSIDRGTEAFF.

The genes are TRBV29-1 and TRBJ2-1, with D possibly TRBD1 on 9 matching bases. V shed 7 bases and J shed 7 bases, with 20 bases lying between them. Germline V CDR1 and CDR2: SQVTM, ANQGSEA. The CDR3 sequence is 14 residues long. CDR3 residues: CSGAGTGTRNEQFF. The CDR3, as DNA: TGCAGCGGGGCCGGGACAGGGACTAGGAATGAGCAGTTCTTC.

The chain is built from TRBV9 and TRBJ1-1, with a tentative D call TRBD1 (5 bases). Per the germline V gene, CDR1 is SGDLS and CDR2 is YYNGEE. The V end was cut by 0 bases, the J end by 5 bases, with 14 bases between. CDR3 length: 15 amino acids. CDR3 in DNA: TGTGCCAGCAGCGTAGAGGCAGGGCTTAAGACTGAAGCTTTCTTT. Its protein is CASSVEAGLKTEAFF.